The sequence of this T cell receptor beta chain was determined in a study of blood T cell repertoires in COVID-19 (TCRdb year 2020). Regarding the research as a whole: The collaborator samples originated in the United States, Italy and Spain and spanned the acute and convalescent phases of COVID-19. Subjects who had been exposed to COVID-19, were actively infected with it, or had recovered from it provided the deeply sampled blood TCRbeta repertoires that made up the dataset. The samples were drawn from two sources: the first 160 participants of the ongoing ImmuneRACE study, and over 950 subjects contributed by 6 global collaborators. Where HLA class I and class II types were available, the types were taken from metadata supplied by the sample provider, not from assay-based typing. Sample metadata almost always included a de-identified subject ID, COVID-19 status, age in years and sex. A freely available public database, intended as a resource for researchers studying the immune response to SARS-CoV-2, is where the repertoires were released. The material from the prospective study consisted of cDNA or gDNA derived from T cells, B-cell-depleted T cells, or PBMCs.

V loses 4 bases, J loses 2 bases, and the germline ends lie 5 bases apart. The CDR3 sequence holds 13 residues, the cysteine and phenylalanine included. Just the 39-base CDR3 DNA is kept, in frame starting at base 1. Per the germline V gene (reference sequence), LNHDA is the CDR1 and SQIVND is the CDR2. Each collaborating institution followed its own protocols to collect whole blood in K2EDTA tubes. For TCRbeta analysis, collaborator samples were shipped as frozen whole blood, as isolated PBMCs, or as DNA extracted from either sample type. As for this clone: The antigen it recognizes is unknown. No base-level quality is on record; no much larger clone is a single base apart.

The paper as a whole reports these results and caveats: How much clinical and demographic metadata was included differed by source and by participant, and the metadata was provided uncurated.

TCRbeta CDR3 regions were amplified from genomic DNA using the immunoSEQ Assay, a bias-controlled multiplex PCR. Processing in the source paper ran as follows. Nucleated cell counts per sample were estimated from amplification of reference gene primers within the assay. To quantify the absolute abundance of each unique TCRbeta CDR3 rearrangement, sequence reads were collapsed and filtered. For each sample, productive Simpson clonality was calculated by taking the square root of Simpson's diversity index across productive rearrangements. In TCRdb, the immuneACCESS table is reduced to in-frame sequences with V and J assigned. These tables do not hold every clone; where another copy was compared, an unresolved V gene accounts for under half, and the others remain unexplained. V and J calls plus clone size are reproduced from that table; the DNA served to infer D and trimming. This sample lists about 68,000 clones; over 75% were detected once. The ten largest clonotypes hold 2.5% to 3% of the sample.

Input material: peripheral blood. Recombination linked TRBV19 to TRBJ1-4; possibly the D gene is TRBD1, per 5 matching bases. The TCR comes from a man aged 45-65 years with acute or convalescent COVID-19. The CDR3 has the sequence CASSRQTNEKLFF. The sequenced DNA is TGTGCCAGTAGTAGACAGACTAATGAAAAACTGTTTTTT.